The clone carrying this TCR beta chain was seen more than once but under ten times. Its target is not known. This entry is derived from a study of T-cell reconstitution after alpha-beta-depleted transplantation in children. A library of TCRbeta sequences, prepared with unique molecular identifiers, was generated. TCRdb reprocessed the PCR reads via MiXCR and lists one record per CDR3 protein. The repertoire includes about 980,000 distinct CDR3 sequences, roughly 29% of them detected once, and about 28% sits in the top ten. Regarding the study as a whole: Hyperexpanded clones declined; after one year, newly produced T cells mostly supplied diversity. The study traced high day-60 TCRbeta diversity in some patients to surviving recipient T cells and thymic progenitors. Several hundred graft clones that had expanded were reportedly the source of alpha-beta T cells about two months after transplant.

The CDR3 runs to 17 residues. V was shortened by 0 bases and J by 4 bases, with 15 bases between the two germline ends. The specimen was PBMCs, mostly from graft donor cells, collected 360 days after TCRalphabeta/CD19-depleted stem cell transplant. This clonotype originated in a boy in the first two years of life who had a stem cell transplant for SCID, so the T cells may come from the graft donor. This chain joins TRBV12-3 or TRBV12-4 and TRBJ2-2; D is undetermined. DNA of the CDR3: TGTGCCAGCAGTTTAGCGAGCCTAGGCTATATCACCGGGGAGCTGTTTTTT. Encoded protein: CASSLASLGYITGELFF.